Listed below are T cell receptor beta chains from one sample, sequenced in a study of tumor and adjacent non-tumor tissue in lung cancer. TCRdb reanalysed the multiplex PCR reads using MiXCR and keeps one entry per CDR3 protein. The sample has fewer than 150,000 distinct CDR3 sequences, around 67% seen once. Sequences were obtained from lung tumor tissue. The receptor source for this set is a man in his sixties with small cell lung cancer. Both conserved end residues are part of each CDR3. The D gene is left open where the match is weak. Size tells how often a clone was seen (once, few, many) or the class of an expanded clone, and some rows leave it out.

CDR3	DNA	size	D	V	J
CASSPTGAEETQYF	TGTGCCAGCTCACCGACAGGGGCTGAGGAGACCCAGTACTTC	.	TRBD1	TRBV18	TRBJ2-5
CASNSKQRPRINAEAFF	TGTGCCAGCAACTCAAAGCAGAGGCCAAGGATAAACGCTGAAGCTTTCTTT	.	.	TRBV11-2	TRBJ1-1
CASSLVAEASYEQYF	TGTGCCAGCAGCTTAGTGGCCGAGGCTTCCTACGAGCAGTACTTC	.	.	TRBV11-1	TRBJ2-7
CASSLTADQPQHF	TGTGCCAGCAGCTTAACCGCCGATCAGCCCCAGCATTTT	few	.	TRBV7-9	TRBJ1-5
CSAPGRAGNTIYF	TGCAGTGCCCCTGGGAGGGCGGGAAACACCATATATTTT	few	.	TRBV20-1	TRBJ1-3
CSAPGTGEGQYF	TGCAGTGCGCCTGGGACAGGGGAGGGGCAGTACTTC	few	TRBD1	TRBV20-1	TRBJ2-7
CASSPAGTQETQYF	TGTGCCAGCAGCCCGGCCGGGACCCAAGAGACCCAGTACTTC	.	.	TRBV5-4	TRBJ2-5
CASRVGRTGVTNEQFF	TGTGCCAGCAGAGTGGGCCGGACAGGGGTTACCAATGAGCAGTTCTTC	.	TRBD1	TRBV6-1	TRBJ2-1
CRVGLGGPANTQYF	TGCAGGGTTGGGTTGGGTGGGCCGGCAAATACGCAGTATTTT	once	.	TRBV29-1	TRBJ2-3
CASSISPYCEQYF	TGTGCCAGCAGCATATCGCCATACTGCGAGCAGTACTTC	.	.	TRBV11-2	TRBJ2-7
CSASPTGVRGYTF	TGCAGTGCTAGCCCTACAGGAGTCAGGGGCTACACCTTC	.	.	TRBV20-1	TRBJ1-2
CATSQAGGPGELFF	TGCGCCACCAGCCAAGCGGGGGGACCCGGGGAGCTGTTTTTT	.	TRBD2	TRBV11-2	TRBJ2-2
CASRLRYWGRQGLSYEQYF	TGTGCAAGTCGCTTAAGGTACTGGGGGCGACAGGGACTCTCCTACGAGCAGTACTTC	.	.	TRBV12-2	TRBJ2-7
CASRYVPGLTASEAFF	TGTGCCAGCAGATACGTCCCCGGACTTACGGCTAGTGAAGCTTTCTTT	.	.	TRBV6-6	TRBJ1-1
CDSSQEDREYNEKFF	TGCGACAGCAGCCAAGAGGACAGGGAGTACAATGAGAAGTTCTTC	.	TRBD1	TRBV4-1	TRBJ2-1
CANNRQVRGTEAFF	TGTGCCAACAACCGACAGGTTAGGGGAACTGAAGCTTTCTTT	.	.	TRBV12-3/TRBV12-4	TRBJ1-1
CSVAGRVGRANEQLF	TGCAGCGTTGCGGGGCGGGTGGGAAGGGCAAATGAGCAGTTGTTC	.	.	TRBV29-1	TRBJ2-1
CASSLLFLGTGAYYEQFF	TGTGCCAGCAGTTTACTTTTTCTTGGGACAGGGGCCTACTATGAACAGTTCTTC	.	TRBD1	TRBV12-3/TRBV12-4	TRBJ2-1
CSSLTSGETQYF	TGCAGTTCACTGACTAGTGGAGAGACCCAGTACTTT	once	.	TRBV20-1	TRBJ2-5
CASSFANMQYF	TGTGCCAGCAGTTTCGCAAATATGCAGTATTTT	.	.	TRBV5-6	TRBJ2-3
CASSRNRGAGANVLTF	TGTGCCAGCAGTCGGAACAGGGGGGCTGGGGCCAACGTCCTGACTTTC	.	TRBD1	TRBV28	TRBJ2-6
CSARPNRRAAETQYF	TGCAGTGCTAGACCTAACAGGAGGGCCGCGGAGACCCAGTACTTC	.	.	TRBV20-1	TRBJ2-5
CASSLRGTFGNTIYF	TGTGCCAGCAGCTTGCGAGGGACATTTGGAAACACCATATATTTT	many	.	TRBV11-2	TRBJ1-3
CASSLIGLQETQYF	TGTGCCAGCAGTTTGATAGGGCTGCAAGAGACCCAGTACTTC	many	.	TRBV28	TRBJ2-5
CASSELNYYGYTF	TGTGCCAGCAGTGAATTAAACTACTATGGCTACACCTTC	few	.	TRBV6-1	TRBJ1-2
CASSRDLVRPYGYTF	TGTGCCAGCAGTCGAGATCTGGTCCGACCCTATGGCTACACCTTC	.	.	TRBV4-2	TRBJ1-2
CASSEPGQGLYGYTF	TGTGCCAGCAGTGAACCGGGACAGGGTCTCTATGGCTACACCTTC	.	TRBD1	TRBV28	TRBJ1-2
CASSVFNEQFF	TGTGCCAGCAGTGTGTTTAATGAGCAGTTCTTC	many	.	TRBV6-1	TRBJ2-1
CASIPTGTVGTDTQYF	TGTGCCAGCATCCCTACAGGGACGGTTGGCACAGATACGCAGTATTTT	few	.	TRBV7-9	TRBJ2-3
CASSSQQQGLQPQHF	TGTGCCAGCAGTTCGCAACAACAGGGTTTACAGCCCCAGCATTTT	.	.	TRBV6-6	TRBJ1-5
CSVSSDGSYGYTF	TGCAGTGTTAGTTCCGACGGATCTTATGGCTACACCTTC	.	.	TRBV20-1	TRBJ1-2
CASSEATTGDQPQHF	TGTGCCAGCAGTGAAGCTACGACAGGGGATCAGCCCCAGCATTTT	many	TRBD1	TRBV6-1	TRBJ1-5
CARSLYASTSYNEQFF	TGTGCCAGGAGCTTATATGCTAGCACGTCCTACAATGAGCAGTTCTTC	.	.	TRBV11-2	TRBJ2-1
CASSLGTSGCGELFF	TGTGCCAGCAGTTTGGGGACTAGTGGTTGCGGGGAGCTGTTTTTT	.	TRBD2	TRBV12-3/TRBV12-4	TRBJ2-2
CASSIGTSGRAGETQYF	TGTGCCAGCAGTATAGGGACTAGCGGGAGGGCCGGGGAGACCCAGTACTTC	few	TRBD2	TRBV6-6	TRBJ2-5
CSSSAGGGEQYF	TGCTCCAGCAGCGCCGGGGGGGGCGAGCAGTACTTC	.	TRBD2	TRBV11-2	TRBJ2-7
CATATGSITEAFF	TGTGCCACCGCGACAGGGAGTATCACTGAAGCTTTCTTT	many	TRBD1	TRBV10-3	TRBJ1-1
CASGSIQPTGEEIQYF	TGTGCTAGTGGTTCTATCCAGCCGACAGGGGAAGAGATCCAGTACTTC	.	TRBD1	TRBV12-5	TRBJ2-5
CASSYPGGFTDTQYF	TGTGCCAGCAGTTATCCAGGGGGTTTTACAGATACGCAGTATTTT	many	TRBD1	TRBV28	TRBJ2-3
CASSLDGPGSTEAFF	TGTGCCAGCAGCTTAGATGGCCCGGGATCGACTGAAGCTTTCTTT	medium-sized	.	TRBV11-2	TRBJ1-1
CASSSQNEKLFF	TGTGCCAGCAGCTCCCAAAATGAAAAACTGTTTTTT	many	.	TRBV11-3	TRBJ1-4
CSDSSGSYQETQYF	TGCAGTGATAGTAGCGGGAGTTACCAAGAGACCCAGTACTTC	.	TRBD2	TRBV20-1	TRBJ2-5
CSADRNTDTQYF	TGCAGCGCGGACAGAAACACAGATACGCAGTATTTT	.	.	TRBV29-1	TRBJ2-3
CASSLALSSPDTQYF	TGTGCCAGCAGCCTAGCGCTATCAAGCCCAGATACGCAGTATTTT	.	.	TRBV11-2	TRBJ2-3
CTSNQERQSYEQYF	TGCACCAGCAACCAAGAGCGACAGAGCTACGAGCAGTATTTC	.	.	TRBV4-1	TRBJ2-7